This entry lists 30 T cell receptor beta chains sequenced from one sample in a study of blood T cell repertoires in COVID-19. Assay used: immunoSEQ multiplex PCR; TCRdb lists only in-frame clones, some missing. The sample has some 150,000 clones, around 84% seen once. Sequenced input: peripheral blood. The receptors here all came from a man aged 60 to 75 with active or convalescent COVID-19.

This clone was detected only a few times. The chain combines TRBV4-3 with TRBJ2-7; D remains unclear. The germline gives CDR1 LGHNA, CDR2 YSLEER. V was pared by 0 bases and J by 4 bases, with 7 bases between. This CDR3 is built from 13 residues. The CDR3 DNA follows: TGCGCCAGCAGCCAAGATATCCAGTACGAGCAGTACTTC. It specifies CASSQDIQYEQYF.

This clone was seen a handful of times. The V gene is TRBV13, the J gene TRBJ1-6, with 9 bases lining up with TRBD1. Looked up from germline, CDR1 is PRHDT and CDR2 is FYEKMQ (reference sequence). The CDR3 is 15 residues long. Trimming removed 3 bases from V and 5 bases from J; junction bases left unmatched: 2. CDR3 sequence reads: CASSLGQGDNSPLHF. CDR3 nucleotide sequence: TGTGCCAGCAGCTTGGGACAGGGAGATAATTCACCCCTCCACTTT.

The chain links TRBV6-6 to TRBJ2-1; TRBD2 agrees at 11 bases. After removal of 3 bases from V and 3 bases from J, the junction contained 1 base not matched to a gene. CDR1 and CDR2 (germline): MNHNY, SVGAGI (reference sequence). CDR3 size: 15 residues. CDR3 in amino acids: CASSYTSGSYNEQFF. DNA of the CDR3: TGTGCCAGCAGTTATACTAGCGGGAGCTACAATGAGCAGTTCTTC.

This sequence joins TRBV28 and TRBJ1-2; 9 bases are shared with TRBD1. The CDR3 covers 17 residues. With 2 bases clipped from V and 4 bases from J, the junction kept 11 bases outside the gene matches. Germline assignment: CDR1 MDHEN and CDR2 SYDVKM. The CDR3 nucleotides are TGTGCCAGCAGTTTAGGGACAGGGAACAGGGGCAGCTATGGCTACACCTTC. Protein: CASSLGTGNRGSYGYTF.

Here the CDR3 DNA reads TGTGCCAGCAGTTTATCCAAGTCAGGGCCCTGGGGCTACACCTTC. Protein: CASSLSKSGPWGYTF. The V call is TRBV28, the J call TRBJ1-2; a weak D match, TRBD1 (5 bases). Germline loops: CDR1 MDHEN, CDR2 SYDVKM. V gave up 1 base and J gave up 8 bases, with 17 bases separating them. The CDR3 runs 15 residues.

The chain combines TRBV11-2 with TRBJ2-5; TRBD2 is a possible D gene (5 bases). CDR3 length: 15 residues. Trimming removed 5 bases from V and 1 base from J, with 14 bases in between. CDR1 is SGHAT, CDR2 FQNNGV, per germline. CDR3 protein: CASSLRPGFQETQYF. The CDR3 region has the DNA TGTGCCAGCAGCCTACGACCGGGATTCCAAGAGACCCAGTACTTC.

The gene calls are TRBV5-6 and TRBJ2-7; TRBD2 matches at 7 bases. This CDR3 has 13 residues. From germline, CDR1 is SGHDT and CDR2 YYEEEE. Unmatched junction bases numbered 8, after V lost 7 bases and J lost 4 bases. The CDR3 sequence is CASYRAGAYEQYF. In nucleotides, the CDR3 is TGTGCCAGCTACCGCGCGGGAGCTTACGAGCAGTACTTC.

The chain employs TRBV7-2 and TRBJ2-7, with D tentatively TRBD1 (6 bases). CDR1 is SGHTA and CDR2 is FQGNSA in the germline V gene. V was trimmed by 2 bases and J by 2 bases, leaving 10 bases between them. This CDR3 region has 14 residues. The CDR3 nucleotides read TGTGCCAGCAGCTTAAAGACAGGACCCTACGAGCAGTACTTC. It encodes CASSLKTGPYEQYF. The variable domain in full, completed from reference TRBV7-2 and TRBJ2-7, reads GAGVSQSPSNKVTEKGKDVELRCDPISGHTALYWYRQSLGQGLEFLIYFQGNSAPDKSGLPSDRFSAERTGGSVSTLTIQRTQQEDSAVYLCASSLKTGPYEQYFGPGTRLTVT.

The chain employs TRBV5-1 and TRBJ2-5; TRBD2 might be the D (7 bases). V was trimmed by 4 bases and J by 1 base, leaving 11 bases between them. This CDR3 is 14 amino acids long. CDR1 and CDR2 from the germline V gene are SGHRS and YFSETQ. The CDR3: CASSPGGAQETQYF. As DNA, the CDR3 is TGCGCCAGCAGCCCTGGGGGGGCCCAAGAGACCCAGTACTTC.

This chain links TRBV10-2 with TRBJ1-2; the match to TRBD1 covers 8 bases. The CDR3 runs 16 residues. The germline gives CDR1 WSHSY, CDR2 SAAADI. V was pared by 7 bases and J by 6 bases, with 16 bases of the junction left unmatched. As DNA, the CDR3 is TGCGCCAGCATGAGAACAGAGCTGGACAGGGCCCATGGCTACACCTTC. Its protein is CASMRTELDRAHGYTF.

The J gene is TRBJ1-2, the V gene TRBV5-6; D is uncertain. This CDR3 has 14 amino acids. Trimming pared 6 bases from V and 0 bases from J, leaving 12 bases between. Germline V gene data show CDR1 as SGHDT and CDR2 as YYEEEE. This chain's CDR3 is CASTPGKSNYGYTF. The CDR3 DNA is TGTGCCAGCACCCCCGGGAAATCTAACTATGGCTACACCTTC.

The CDR3 nucleotides read TGTGCCAGCAGTCAGGGGGCGAGCTTCTTGAATCAGCCCCAGCATTTT. As protein: CASSQGASFLNQPQHF. V is TRBV28 and J is TRBJ1-5; 8 nucleotides agree with TRBD1. Germline-derived CDR1 and CDR2 are MDHEN and SYDVKM. CDR3 length: 16 residues. The ends lost 5 bases at V and 4 bases at J; junction bases unmatched: 10.

The sample holds many counts of this clone. The gene calls are TRBV15 and TRBJ1-5, with unresolved D. Germline loops: CDR1 LNHNV, CDR2 YYDKDF (reference sequence). The length of the CDR3 is 15 residues. Trimming took 1 base from V and 7 from J, leaving 14 bases between them. The CDR3 sequence: CATSRAAEINQPQHF. The DNA of the CDR3 is TGTGCCACCAGCAGAGCCGCGGAGATCAACCAGCCCCAGCATTTT.

V gene TRBV7-2 combines with J gene TRBJ2-3; 8 bases agree with TRBD2. Germline V lookup: CDR1 SGHTA, CDR2 FQGNSA. The CDR3 consists of 11 residues. J was trimmed by 14 bases and V by 3 bases; bases with no gene match: 4. The CDR3 protein is CASSLSGSVYF. CDR3 coding DNA: TGTGCCAGCAGCTTGAGCGGGAGTGTGTATTTT. The full variable domain, in which reference TRBV7-2 and TRBJ2-3 provide the parts outside the CDR3, is GAGVSQSPSNKVTEKGKDVELRCDPISGHTALYWYRQSLGQGLEFLIYFQGNSAPDKSGLPSDRFSAERTGGSVSTLTIQRTQQEDSAVYLCASSLSGSVYFGPGTRLTVL.

This clone was found a few times. The rearrangement joins TRBV7-2 to TRBJ1-5; TRBD1 matches at 10 bases. Germline V gene data show CDR1 as SGHTA and CDR2 as FQGNSA. Trimming removed 5 bases from V and 6 bases from J; junction bases left unmatched: 7. The CDR3 is made up of 15 amino acids. CDR3 residues: CASSPRDRGSQPQHF. CDR3 DNA: TGTGCCAGCAGCCCACGGGACAGGGGATCTCAGCCCCAGCATTTT.

The genes are TRBV7-8 and TRBJ1-1, with D possibly matching TRBD1 (6 bases). Trimming stripped 3 bases from V and 2 bases from J, with 10 bases between. This CDR3 spans 14 amino acids. Germline values: CDR1 SGHVS, CDR2 FQNEAQ. DNA of the CDR3: TGTGCCAGCAGCTTGACAGGAGCCAACACTGAAGCTTTCTTT. Translated, it gives CASSLTGANTEAFF.

The V gene is TRBV6-2 or TRBV6-3, the J gene TRBJ2-1; weak D call: TRBD2 (5 bases). The CDR3 extends over 11 amino acids. Per the germline V gene, CDR1 is MNHEY and CDR2 is SVGEGT. V was clipped by 6 bases and J by 15 bases, with 15 bases between them. The CDR3 DNA is TGTGCCAGCAGCCATGAAGCGGCGCGGTTCTTC. Protein: CASSHEAARFF.

The chain carries TRBV5-1 and TRBJ2-7; no reliable D call. The CDR3 has 12 amino acids. Trimming cost V 3 bases and J 5 bases, with 9 bases left between them. From germline, CDR1 is SGHRS and CDR2 YFSETQ. CDR3 sequence (DNA): TGCGCCAGCAGCTACCGACGGGACGAGCAGTACTTC. Protein sequence: CASSYRRDEQYF.

The J gene is TRBJ1-5, the V gene TRBV19; TRBD1 matches at 7 bases. From germline, CDR1 is LNHDA and CDR2 SQIVND (reference sequence). Unmatched junction bases numbered 5, after V lost 0 bases and J lost 0 bases. The CDR3 sequence is 17 residues long. CDR3 in DNA: TGTGCCAGTAGTATAGACGGGACAGCTTATAGCAATCAGCCCCAGCATTTT. As protein: CASSIDGTAYSNQPQHF. The variable domain in full, completed from reference TRBV19 and TRBJ1-5, reads DGGITQSPKYLFRKEGQNVTLSCEQNLNHDAMYWYRQDPGQGLRLIYYSQIVNDFQKGDIAEGYSVSREKKESFPLTVTSAQKNPTAFYLCASSIDGTAYSNQPQHFGDGTRLSIL.

This clone is a singleton in its sample. This chain links TRBV6-5 with TRBJ1-6; 10 bases agree with TRBD1. Germline-derived CDR1 and CDR2 are MNHEY and SVGAGI. CDR3 length: 15 amino acids. V was pared by 6 bases and J by 11 bases, with 10 bases of the junction left unmatched. CDR3 loop: CASRQSRDRGTPLHF. The CDR3 nucleotides are TGTGCCAGCAGACAGAGTCGGGACAGGGGTACACCCCTCCACTTT.

The rearrangement uses TRBV19 and TRBJ2-3, with D perhaps matching TRBD2 (6 bases). The CDR3 has 17 residues. With 6 bases removed from V and 2 bases from J, the gap between germline ends came to 21 bases. Germline V gene sequence: CDR1 LNHDA, CDR2 SQIVND (reference sequence). CDR3 nucleotide sequence: TGTGCCAGTAGCCCCCCGCCTGGGACTTACAACACAGATACGCAGTATTTT. It codes for CASSPPPGTYNTDTQYF.

This sequence joins TRBV5-1 and TRBJ2-3; 10 nucleotides line up with TRBD1. Germline assignment: CDR1 SGHRS and CDR2 YFSETQ. The CDR3 length is 15 residues. J lost 4 bases, V lost 4 bases, and 6 bases had no gene match. The CDR3 spells CASSTDRGVADTQYF. The DNA for the CDR3 is TGCGCCAGCAGCACGGACAGGGGGGTGGCAGATACGCAGTATTTT.

The chain combines TRBV19 with TRBJ2-2, with D uncertain. V was trimmed by 5 bases and J by 3 bases, leaving 7 bases between them. The CDR3 spans 13 residues. The germline V gene has CDR1 LNHDA and CDR2 SQIVND (reference sequence). CDR3 in DNA: TGTGCCAGTAGTGGCCGGGACACCGGGGAGCTGTTTTTT. Translated, it gives CASSGRDTGELFF.

The chain combines TRBV15 with TRBJ1-2, with a possible D match to TRBD1 (6 bases). This CDR3 has 17 residues. Deletions cut 5 bases from V and 1 base from J, with 20 bases between. Germline V gene sequence: CDR1 LNHNV, CDR2 YYDKDF (reference sequence). CDR3: CATSGDTTGRVNYGYTF. CDR3 bases: TGTGCCACCAGCGGCGACACTACAGGGAGGGTTAACTATGGCTACACCTTC.

This rearrangement joins TRBV28 to TRBJ2-1; maybe TRBD2 (5 bases). CDR3 length equals 14 residues. CDR1 is MDHEN and CDR2 is SYDVKM in the germline V gene. Trimming took 6 bases from V and 0 from J, leaving 9 bases between them. Here the CDR3 reads CASSAGYSYNEQFF. DNA of the CDR3: TGTGCCAGCAGCGCGGGTTACTCCTACAATGAGCAGTTCTTC.

V gene TRBV28 combines with J gene TRBJ1-6; possibly TRBD1 for D (5 bases). Trimming took off 4 bases at V and 0 bases at J, with 13 bases between the two ends. Looked up from germline, CDR1 is MDHEN and CDR2 is SYDVKM. This CDR3 comprises 17 residues. CDR3 residues: CASSSTRQSSYNSPLHF. CDR3 nucleotide sequence: TGTGCCAGCAGTTCAACACGACAGAGCTCCTATAATTCACCCCTCCACTTT.

This chain joins TRBV7-7 and TRBJ2-7, with 8 bases lining up with TRBD1. Germline CDR1 SSHAT, CDR2 FNYEAQ (reference sequence). The CDR3 loop spans 14 amino acids. The ends lost 2 bases at V and 6 bases at J; junction bases unmatched: 6. CDR3 in amino acids: CASSLSDRAGEQYF. DNA for the CDR3: TGTGCCAGCAGCTTATCGGACAGGGCCGGCGAGCAGTACTTC.

The chain recombines TRBV7-7 with TRBJ2-2, with 8 positions matching TRBD1. Germline CDR1 is SSHAT and CDR2 is FNYEAQ (reference sequence). There are 16 residues in the CDR3. With V trimmed by 0 bases and J by 5 bases, 5 bases remained unmatched. The CDR3 sequence is CASSLAQGARTGELFF. CDR3 nucleotides: TGTGCCAGCAGCTTAGCGCAGGGGGCGAGGACCGGGGAGCTGTTTTTT.

This sequence joins TRBV4-1 and TRBJ2-7, with TRBD1 as a possible D gene (6 bases). Per germline, CDR1 MGHRA and CDR2 YSYEKL. Trimming shortened V by 1 base and J by 3 bases, and 13 bases separated the two germline ends. The length of the CDR3 is 15 residues. CDR3 amino acids: CASSQGTGWNYEQYF. The CDR3 coding sequence is TGCGCCAGCAGCCAAGGAACAGGGTGGAACTACGAGCAGTACTTC.

The chain couples TRBV5-1 to TRBJ2-6; D possibly corresponds to TRBD1 (5 bases). The germline gives CDR1 SGHRS, CDR2 YFSETQ. This CDR3 is 16 amino acids long. Trimming took off 3 bases at V and 0 bases at J, with 10 bases between the two ends. CDR3 amino acids: CASSSFDSSGANVLTF. The CDR3 bases are TGCGCCAGCAGCTCCTTCGACAGCTCTGGGGCCAACGTCCTGACTTTC.